These 10 T cell receptor beta chains were all obtained from the same sample, sequenced in a study of blood T cells in healthy people across ages. Through a sample-barcoded 5' primer and a J-beta primer mix, a second PCR was run for 7 to 11 cycles. One entry per CDR3 protein, called by TCRdb with MiXCR from the 5' RACE reads. The data show over a million distinct CDR3 sequences, 42% seen once. The sample comprised blood. The receptors stem from a woman aged 18-29 years in good health.

This clonotype has a handful of counts. The chain combines TRBV28 with TRBJ2-6; 7 bases line up with TRBD1. In germline, CDR1 is MDHEN, CDR2 SYDVKM. The V and J ends lost 5 bases and 0 bases, in that order; junction bases with no gene match: 4. This CDR3 is built from 16 residues. CDR3 protein: CASSLPGGSGANVLTF. The CDR3 DNA sequence: TGTGCCAGCAGTCTACCAGGGGGCTCTGGGGCCAACGTCCTGACTTTC.

The V and J genes are TRBV3-1 and TRBJ1-1; possibly TRBD1 for D (5 bases). Germline CDR1 is LGHDT and CDR2 is YNNKEL (reference sequence). CDR3 size: 15 residues. Between the trimmed V and J ends, which lost 0 bases and 4 bases, there was a span of 12 bases. The DNA of the CDR3 is TGTGCCAGCAGCCAAGAAGGGACGGTAGGCACTGAAGCTTTCTTT. Its protein product is CASSQEGTVGTEAFF.

The J gene is TRBJ2-1, the V gene TRBV20-1; D is perhaps TRBD1 or TRBD2 (5 bases each). CDR1 is DFQATT and CDR2 is SNEGSKA in the germline V gene (reference sequence). The CDR3 totals 14 residues. The CDR3 coding sequence is TGCAGCGCCGGGGCAAGAGGCTCCTACAATGAGCAGTTCTTC. It specifies CSAGARGSYNEQFF.

V gene TRBV20-1 combines with J gene TRBJ2-3; possibly TRBD1 for D (5 bases). The ends were cut back, 6 bases at V and 2 bases at J, with 18 bases in the middle. This CDR3 comprises 15 residues. CDR1 and CDR2 (germline): DFQATT, SNEGSKA (reference sequence). This CDR3 is CSAPYRGQFTDTQYF. CDR3 DNA: TGCAGTGCCCCCTACCGTGGACAATTCACAGATACGCAGTATTTT.

The table lists this clonotype with a few counts. The chain has TRBV4-3 and TRBJ2-1; the D gene is possibly TRBD1 (5 bases). The CDR3 spans 15 residues. V was shortened by 0 bases and J by 5 bases, with 11 bases between the two germline ends. Germline values: CDR1 LGHNA, CDR2 YSLEER. CDR3: CASSQEGARNNEQFF. The CDR3 nucleotides read TGCGCCAGCAGCCAAGAAGGGGCTCGGAACAATGAGCAGTTCTTC.

The V call is TRBV29-1, the J call TRBJ2-7, with TRBD1 matching 9 bases. CDR3 size: 13 residues. Germline values: CDR1 SQVTM, CDR2 ANQGSEA. V lost 6 bases to trimming and J lost 1 base; unmatched junction nucleotides: 4. CDR3 nucleotide sequence: TGCAGCGTAACCGGGACAGGGTCCTACGAGCAGTACTTC. Amino acids: CSVTGTGSYEQYF.

V and J are TRBV27 and TRBJ2-3; perhaps TRBD2 as D (5 bases). Germline assignment: CDR1 MNHEY and CDR2 SMNVEV (reference sequence). The CDR3 sequence is 15 residues long. Trimming shortened V by 1 base and J by 2 bases, and 10 bases separated the two germline ends. CDR3: CASSLWVGATDTQYF. CDR3 coding DNA: TGTGCCAGCAGTTTATGGGTGGGAGCCACAGATACGCAGTATTTT.

Remarks on this clonotype: This could be a read error, since a much larger clone is one nucleotide away. In DNA, the CDR3 is TGCGGTGCTCCAAGCCTAGCGGGGTATGAGCAGTACTTC. Protein sequence: CGAPSLAGYEQYF. V is TRBV20-1 and J is TRBJ2-5, with 9 positions matching TRBD2. Germline CDR1 and CDR2: DFQATT and SNEGSKA (reference sequence). CDR3 size: 13 residues.

Note on this clonotype: A junction end diverges from the germline sequence, so it may reflect a read error. The genes are TRBV4-3 and TRBJ2-1, with 7 bases lining up with TRBD2. The CDR3 runs to 15 residues. Germline CDR1 LGHNA, CDR2 YSLEER. This CDR3 reads CASSQKRGSYKEQFF. The CDR3 region has the DNA TGCGCCAGCAGCCAGAAGCGGGGCTCCTACAAGGAGCAGTTCTTC.

The table lists this clonotype with a few counts. The J gene is TRBJ1-2, the V gene TRBV7-2; D unclear. V lost 4 bases and J lost 2, with 17 bases in between. Germline CDR1 reads SGHTA; CDR2 reads FQGNSA. CDR3 length: 16 amino acids. The DNA for the CDR3 is TGTGCCAGCAGCTCGACCACCGGCTGGATGAACTATGGCTACACCTTC. Encoded protein: CASSSTTGWMNYGYTF.